The rows below give T cell receptor beta chains drawn from one sample of a study of shared clonotypes between healthy human individuals. Using immunoSEQ multiplex PCR, the repertoire was profiled, and TCRdb retains in-frame clones only, with some absent. The sample has more than 400,000 clones, approximately 78% seen once. Sequencing was performed on PBMCs. The receptors derive from a woman in her thirties or forties in good health. Some clones in this sample may be carry-over from other donors' samples. CDR3s include the opening cysteine and the closing phenylalanine or tryptophan. Fields, in order: clone size, D gene, V gene, J gene, CDR3 protein, CDR3 DNA. A D gene is named only where the DNA matches it firmly. Size tells how often a clone was seen (once, few, many) or the class of an expanded clone, and some rows leave it out.

size: NA
D: TRBD1
V: TRBV9
J: TRBJ2-1
CDR3: CASSVDEGGPYNEQFF
DNA: TGTGCCAGCAGCGTAGATGAAGGGGGCCCCTACAATGAGCAGTTCTTC

size: NA
D: NA
V: TRBV9
J: TRBJ2-3
CDR3: CASSVSTTDTQYF
DNA: TGTGCCAGCAGCGTATCTACCACAGATACGCAGTATTTT

size: NA
D: NA
V: TRBV29-1
J: TRBJ2-2
CDR3: CSGDGTPNTWELFF
DNA: TGCAGCGGGGACGGTACACCTAACACCTGGGAGCTGTTTTTT

size: NA
D: NA
V: TRBV7-9
J: TRBJ2-1
CDR3: CASSPRTGLGYNEQFF
DNA: TGTGCCAGCAGCCCTCGGACTGGCTTGGGGTACAATGAGCAGTTCTTC

size: NA
D: NA
V: TRBV18
J: TRBJ1-5
CDR3: CASSQSANQPQHF
DNA: TGTGCCAGCTCACAGTCGGCTAATCAGCCCCAGCATTTT

size: NA
D: NA
V: TRBV27
J: TRBJ2-5
CDR3: CASSPLAPVLKQYF
DNA: TGTGCCAGCAGCCCCCTTGCTCCGGTCCTGAAACAGTACTTC

size: NA
D: NA
V: TRBV28
J: TRBJ2-3
CDR3: CASRTAGGTDTQYF
DNA: TGTGCCAGCAGGACGGCCGGGGGCACAGATACGCAGTATTTT

size: NA
D: TRBD1
V: TRBV7-2
J: TRBJ2-3
CDR3: CASSLDIGQGSTDTQYF
DNA: TGTGCCAGCAGCTTAGATATTGGACAGGGAAGCACAGATACGCAGTATTTT

size: NA
D: NA
V: TRBV30
J: TRBJ1-1
CDR3: CAWTGTPNTEAFF
DNA: TGTGCCTGGACTGGGACACCGAACACTGAAGCTTTCTTT

size: NA
D: NA
V: TRBV9
J: TRBJ1-1
CDR3: CASSVVRGLNTEAFF
DNA: TGTGCCAGCAGCGTAGTTAGGGGGTTGAACACTGAAGCTTTCTTT

size: NA
D: NA
V: TRBV19
J: TRBJ2-2
CDR3: CASTLDWGTGELFF
DNA: TGTGCCAGTACCCTCGACTGGGGCACCGGGGAGCTGTTTTTT

size: NA
D: NA
V: TRBV15
J: TRBJ2-3
CDR3: CATSRGQFTDTQYF
DNA: TGTGCCACCAGCAGAGGACAGTTTACAGATACGCAGTATTTT

size: NA
D: TRBD2
V: TRBV30
J: TRBJ2-7
CDR3: CAWSRRERYEQYF
DNA: TGTGCCTGGAGTAGGCGGGAGCGGTACGAGCAGTACTTC

size: NA
D: NA
V: TRBV2
J: TRBJ2-5
CDR3: CASSAQPSQETQYF
DNA: TGTGCCAGCAGTGCCCAACCCAGCCAAGAGACCCAGTACTTC

size: NA
D: NA
V: TRBV7-3
J: TRBJ2-2
CDR3: CASSRTVGELFF
DNA: TGTGCCAGCAGCCGGACTGTCGGGGAGCTGTTTTTT

size: NA
D: NA
V: TRBV6-6
J: TRBJ1-3
CDR3: CASSYSLRTTGNTIYF
DNA: TGTGCCAGCAGTTACTCTTTGCGGACAACTGGAAACACCATATATTTT

size: NA
D: NA
V: TRBV28
J: TRBJ1-1
CDR3: CASKEGGEAFF
DNA: TGTGCCAGCAAGGAGGGGGGGGAAGCTTTCTTT

size: many
D: NA
V: TRBV28
J: TRBJ1-1
CDR3: CASSLTAGRNTEAFF
DNA: TGTGCCAGCAGTTTAACGGCAGGGAGGAACACTGAAGCTTTCTTT

size: NA
D: NA
V: TRBV5-1
J: TRBJ1-1
CDR3: CASSPASQNTEAFF
DNA: TGCGCCAGCAGCCCCGCTTCTCAGAACACTGAAGCTTTCTTT

size: NA
D: TRBD1
V: TRBV5-1
J: TRBJ1-2
CDR3: CASSPGTGEVYGYTF
DNA: TGCGCCAGCAGCCCCGGGACAGGGGAAGTTTATGGCTACACCTTC

size: NA
D: TRBD2
V: TRBV7-3
J: TRBJ2-2
CDR3: CASSPNWGLAGGPRTGELFF
DNA: TGTGCCAGCAGCCCAAACTGGGGACTAGCGGGAGGGCCGCGAACCGGGGAGCTGTTTTTT

size: NA
D: TRBD2
V: TRBV29-1
J: TRBJ2-3
CDR3: CSVESRPSGRADTQYF
DNA: TGCAGCGTTGAATCAAGGCCTAGCGGGAGGGCAGATACGCAGTATTTT

size: NA
D: NA
V: TRBV6-1
J: TRBJ1-2
CDR3: CASSEGVGDPRFGYTF
DNA: TGTGCCAGCAGTGAAGGGGTCGGGGACCCACGGTTTGGCTACACCTTC

size: NA
D: NA
V: TRBV9
J: TRBJ2-1
CDR3: CASSPTEGAPGNEQFF
DNA: TGTGCCAGCAGCCCTACTGAGGGAGCACCAGGCAATGAGCAGTTCTTC

size: NA
D: TRBD1
V: TRBV5-4
J: TRBJ1-1
CDR3: CASSWGQGRTEAFF
DNA: TGTGCCAGCAGCTGGGGACAGGGTCGAACTGAAGCTTTCTTT

size: NA
D: NA
V: TRBV15
J: TRBJ2-1
CDR3: CATSRPSEGLLNEQFF
DNA: TGTGCCACCAGCAGACCCTCTGAGGGGCTCCTCAATGAGCAGTTCTTC

size: once
D: NA
V: TRBV30
J: TRBJ2-7
CDR3: CAWSVLADSYPYF
DNA: TGTGCCTGGAGTGTACTGGCAGACAGTTATCCGTACTTC

size: NA
D: TRBD1
V: TRBV5-1
J: TRBJ2-3
CDR3: CASSLGQGPDTQYF
DNA: TGCGCCAGCAGCTTGGGACAGGGCCCAGATACGCAGTATTTT

size: NA
D: NA
V: TRBV7-2
J: TRBJ2-2
CDR3: CASSRRTGELFF
DNA: TGTGCCAGCAGCCGGAGAACCGGGGAGCTGTTTTTT

size: NA
D: NA
V: TRBV15
J: TRBJ1-1
CDR3: CATSRDGWGAFF
DNA: TGTGCCACCAGCAGAGATGGGTGGGGAGCTTTCTTT

size: NA
D: TRBD1
V: TRBV11-2
J: TRBJ2-7
CDR3: CASSFSLGLGQRAYEQYF
DNA: TGTGCCAGCAGCTTTTCCCTGGGATTGGGACAGAGAGCCTACGAGCAGTACTTC

size: many
D: TRBD2
V: TRBV4-2
J: TRBJ2-1
CDR3: CASSQDGLAGGNEQFF
DNA: TGTGCCAGCAGCCAAGATGGCCTAGCGGGAGGGAATGAGCAGTTCTTC

size: NA
D: TRBD1
V: TRBV11-3
J: TRBJ2-2
CDR3: CASSLTNRGVGELFF
DNA: TGTGCCAGCAGCTTAACGAACAGGGGGGTCGGGGAGCTGTTTTTT

size: once
D: TRBD2
V: TRBV4-3
J: TRBJ2-6
CDR3: CASSQRLAGVPGANVLTF
DNA: TGCGCCAGCAGCCAAAGACTAGCGGGAGTTCCTGGGGCCAACGTCCTGACTTTC

size: NA
D: NA
V: TRBV9
J: TRBJ2-5
CDR3: CASSVFGISETQYF
DNA: TGTGCCAGCAGCGTTTTCGGGATTAGCGAGACCCAGTACTTC

size: few
D: TRBD1
V: TRBV18
J: TRBJ1-5
CDR3: CASSLDRANQPQHF
DNA: TGTGCCAGCTCACTGGACAGGGCCAATCAGCCCCAGCATTTT

size: NA
D: TRBD2
V: TRBV28
J: TRBJ2-3
CDR3: CASSLLRTSGVDTQYF
DNA: TGTGCCAGCAGTTTACTCCGGACTAGCGGAGTTGATACGCAGTATTTT

size: NA
D: TRBD2
V: TRBV7-2
J: TRBJ2-7
CDR3: CASSLAGGNSYEQYF
DNA: TGTGCCAGCAGCCTAGCGGGAGGGAACTCCTACGAGCAGTACTTC

size: NA
D: NA
V: TRBV30
J: TRBJ2-5
CDR3: CAWTRELQETQYF
DNA: TGTGCCTGGACCCGAGAGCTACAAGAGACCCAGTACTTC

size: NA
D: TRBD2
V: TRBV5-3
J: TRBJ2-5
CDR3: CARSLGIAGRETQYF
DNA: TGTGCCAGAAGCTTAGGGATAGCGGGAAGAGAGACCCAGTACTTC

size: NA
D: TRBD2
V: TRBV30
J: TRBJ2-1
CDR3: CAWSRVTSGIGDEQFF
DNA: TGTGCCTGGAGTCGGGTAACTAGCGGGATCGGGGATGAGCAGTTCTTC

size: NA
D: TRBD2
V: TRBV5-1
J: TRBJ2-1
CDR3: CASSLDPGLAAAGEQFF
DNA: TGCGCCAGCAGCTTGGACCCGGGACTAGCGGCCGCGGGGGAGCAGTTCTTC

size: NA
D: NA
V: TRBV5-5
J: TRBJ2-7
CDR3: CASSSTYEQYF
DNA: TGTGCCAGCAGCTCGACCTACGAGCAGTACTTC

size: NA
D: TRBD2
V: TRBV6-4
J: TRBJ2-1
CDR3: CASSEGTSGTEQFF
DNA: TGTGCCAGCAGTGAGGGGACTAGCGGAACTGAGCAGTTCTTC

size: NA
D: NA
V: TRBV7-2
J: TRBJ2-7
CDR3: CASSLRPYEQYF
DNA: TGTGCCAGCAGCTTGCGCCCCTACGAGCAGTACTTC

size: many
D: TRBD2
V: TRBV7-6
J: TRBJ2-1
CDR3: CASSSLAGGPNEQFF
DNA: TGTGCCAGCAGCTCACTAGCGGGAGGGCCGAATGAGCAGTTCTTC

size: many
D: NA
V: TRBV19
J: TRBJ1-4
CDR3: CASSIVEFANEKLFF
DNA: TGTGCCAGTAGTATAGTGGAGTTCGCTAATGAAAAACTGTTTTTT

size: NA
D: NA
V: TRBV5-6
J: TRBJ2-4
CDR3: CASSLFSGGKNIQYF
DNA: TGTGCCAGCAGCTTGTTTTCCGGTGGGAAAAACATTCAGTACTTC